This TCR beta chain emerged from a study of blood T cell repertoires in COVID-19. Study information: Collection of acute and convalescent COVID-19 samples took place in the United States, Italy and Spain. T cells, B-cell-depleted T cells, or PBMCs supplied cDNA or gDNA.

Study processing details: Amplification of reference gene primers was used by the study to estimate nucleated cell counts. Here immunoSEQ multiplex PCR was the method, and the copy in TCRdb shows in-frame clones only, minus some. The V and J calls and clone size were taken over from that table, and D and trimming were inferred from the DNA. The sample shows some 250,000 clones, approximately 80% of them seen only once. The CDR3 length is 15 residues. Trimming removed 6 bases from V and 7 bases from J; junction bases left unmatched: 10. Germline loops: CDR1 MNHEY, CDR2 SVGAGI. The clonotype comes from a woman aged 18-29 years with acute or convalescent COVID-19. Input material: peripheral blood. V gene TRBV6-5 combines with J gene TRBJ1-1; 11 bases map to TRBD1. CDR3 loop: CASRGGTGGRLEAFF. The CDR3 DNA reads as TGTGCCAGCAGGGGGGGGACAGGGGGTCGCCTTGAAGCTTTCTTT.